Each of the 32 T cell receptor beta chains below was sequenced from the same sample in a study of PD-1 blockade in classical Hodgkin lymphoma. Only in-frame clones appear in the TCRdb table, and some are missing; sequencing was by immunoSEQ multiplex PCR. The sample yields 110,000 or so clones, approximately 90% seen once. As for time point: cycle 4 day 1 (C4D1), after 5 to 7 weeks of nivolumab. All the patients suffered relapse after autologous stem cell transplantation, and brentuximab vedotin exposure differed. The sample in question was peripheral blood mononuclear cells (PBMCs), obtained before the fourth cycle of nivolumab. These receptor sequences come from a human donor with classical Hodgkin lymphoma.

The chain joins TRBV5-4 to TRBJ1-2; 9 bases match TRBD1. The CDR3 covers 17 residues. Trimming took 2 bases from V and 6 from J; bases not matched to a gene: 14. Germline CDR1 SGHNT, CDR2 YYREEE (reference sequence). CDR3 sequence (DNA): TGTGCCAGCAGCTTTCGGGACAGGGTGGTTGGGGCTGATGGCTACACCTTC. It is translated as CASSFRDRVVGADGYTF.

The J gene is TRBJ1-5, the V gene TRBV4-1; 7 nucleotides agree with TRBD1. The germline gives CDR1 MGHRA, CDR2 YSYEKL. CDR3 length: 16 residues. V was clipped by 1 base and J by 1 base; unmatched bases: 4. This chain's CDR3 is CASSQGRTGSNQPQHF. DNA for the CDR3: TGCGCCAGCAGCCAAGGACGGACAGGCAGCAATCAGCCCCAGCATTTT.

The chain uses TRBV28 and TRBJ1-4, with 7 bases identical to TRBD1. The V and J ends lost 3 bases and 2 bases, in that order; junction bases with no gene match: 12. Germline V gene sequence: CDR1 MDHEN, CDR2 SYDVKM. The CDR3 sequence is 18 residues long. CDR3 sequence reads: CASSLGTVTGQTNEKLFF. CDR3 DNA: TGTGCCAGCAGTTTGGGCACGGTGACGGGACAGACTAATGAAAAACTGTTTTTT.

This clone appeared a single time. This sequence joins TRBV2 and TRBJ2-7; TRBD1 might be the D (6 bases). The V gene's germline CDR1 is SNHLY and CDR2 FYNNEI. The CDR3 has 15 amino acids. The V and J ends lost 7 bases and 0 bases respectively, with 16 bases between them. This CDR3 reads CASMEQGLNSYEQYF. In nucleotides, the CDR3 is TGTGCCAGCATGGAACAGGGTTTAAACTCCTACGAGCAGTACTTC.

This sequence joins TRBV4-1 and TRBJ1-2; a possible D gene is TRBD1 (5 bases). With 2 bases removed from V and 6 bases from J, the gap between germline ends came to 19 bases. Germline values: CDR1 MGHRA, CDR2 YSYEKL. This CDR3 region has 16 residues. CDR3: CASSQPNRQFADGYTF. The DNA for the CDR3 is TGCGCCAGCAGCCAACCGAATCGACAGTTTGCCGATGGCTACACCTTC.

This clone was detected once. This chain links TRBV6-1 with TRBJ1-2; TRBD1 aligns across 7 bases. This CDR3 has 15 residues. J lost 3 bases, V lost 1 base, and 5 bases had no gene match. Germline V gene data show CDR1 as MNHNS and CDR2 as SASEGT. The CDR3 DNA reads TGTGCCAGCAGTGAAGAAGCCAGGGGGTACTATGGCTACACCTTC. It translates to CASSEEARGYYGYTF.

This chain links TRBV7-9 with TRBJ1-1; D may be TRBD1 (6 bases). Germline CDR1 and CDR2: SEHNR and FQNEAQ (reference sequence). The CDR3 runs to 17 residues. V lost 5 bases to trimming and J lost 11 bases, with 30 bases between them. The CDR3 region is CASSLTVGGPPPGGAFF. CDR3 sequence (DNA): TGTGCCAGCAGCCTTACGGTTGGGGGGCCTCCCCCGGGTGGTGCTTTCTTT.

V gene TRBV4-2 combines with J gene TRBJ1-2, with a weak D call TRBD1 (5 bases). This CDR3 contains 17 residues. From germline, CDR1 is LGHNA and CDR2 YNFKEQ. Trimming took 0 bases from V and 5 from J, leaving 19 bases between them. CDR3 DNA: TGTGCCAGCAGCCAAGAGGAGGGAGTAGGGGCACCGTATGGCTACACCTTC. Its protein is CASSQEEGVGAPYGYTF.

The chain is built from TRBV5-6 and TRBJ1-6; 8 bases are a match to TRBD1. V was clipped by 4 bases and J by 6 bases; unmatched bases: 3. Germline CDR1 reads SGHDT; CDR2 reads YYEEEE. The CDR3 length is 14 residues. The CDR3 coding sequence is TGTGCCAGCAGCGCGGACAGGGTTAATTCACCCCTCCACTTT. This codes for CASSADRVNSPLHF.

The chain joins TRBV18 to TRBJ1-5; D is uncertain. Trimming removed 2 bases at V and 8 bases at J, with 10 bases between. The germline CDR1 and CDR2 sequences are KGHSH and LQKENI. The CDR3 covers 13 residues. Here the CDR3 DNA reads TGTGCCAGCTCACCAGCAGGAGATAAGCCCCAGCATTTT. Residues: CASSPAGDKPQHF.

The chain joins TRBV4-2 to TRBJ1-1; D call uncertain. V was clipped by 0 bases and J by 4 bases, with 18 bases between them. This CDR3 is 17 amino acids long. Germline V gene lookup returns CDR1 LGHNA and CDR2 YNFKEQ. The CDR3 bases are TGTGCCAGCAGCCAAGAACCCAACGTGGTGATGATCACTGAAGCTTTCTTT. It yields the protein CASSQEPNVVMITEAFF.

This chain links TRBV27 with TRBJ1-5; D not certain. The CDR3 is 13 residues long. Trimming left V 3 bases short and J 0 bases short, with 3 bases between. The germline V gene encodes CDR1 MNHEY and CDR2 SMNVEV (reference sequence). The CDR3 nucleotides read TGTGCCAGCAGTTTCCGTAGCAATCAGCCCCAGCATTTT. Protein: CASSFRSNQPQHF.

The chain combines TRBV6-1 with TRBJ1-1, with 7 bases fitting TRBD1. Germline lookup yields CDR1 MNHNS and CDR2 SASEGT. CDR3 length equals 11 residues. Trimming removed 6 bases from V and 8 bases from J; junction bases left unmatched: 3. This CDR3 is CASSGQVEAFF. The CDR3, as DNA: TGTGCCAGCAGCGGACAGGTCGAAGCTTTCTTT.

This clone was detected a few times. CDR3 DNA: TGTGCCAGCAGCTGGACCGGAGTGGATAGTGGAAAACTGTTTTTT. This translates into CASSWTGVDSGKLFF. The rearrangement joins TRBV28 to TRBJ1-4; D is ambiguous. This CDR3 region has 15 residues. V was pared by 6 bases and J by 10 bases, with 21 bases between. Germline V gene sequence: CDR1 MDHEN, CDR2 SYDVKM.

V is TRBV27 and J is TRBJ2-7; no firm D call. Germline CDR1 is MNHEY and CDR2 is SMNVEV (reference sequence). CDR3 size: 12 residues. V lost 5 bases and J 1 base, leaving 6 bases between the germline ends. CDR3 protein: CASSLRSYEQYF. The CDR3 nucleotides read TGTGCCAGCAGTCTCCGATCCTACGAGCAGTACTTC.

J is TRBJ1-3 and V is TRBV4-1; D call uncertain. Germline V gene sequence: CDR1 MGHRA, CDR2 YSYEKL. The V gene lost 1 base and the J gene lost 2 bases, with 9 bases spanning the gap. This CDR3 comprises 15 residues. Written as DNA, the CDR3 is TGCGCCAGCAGCCAAGGTGTGGGTGCTGGAAACACCATATATTTT. Its protein product is CASSQGVGAGNTIYF.

The chain joins TRBV6-1 to TRBJ2-2; D is tentatively TRBD1 or TRBD2 (5 bases each). The CDR3 loop spans 14 amino acids. Germline CDR1 reads MNHNS; CDR2 reads SASEGT. V was cut by 7 bases and J by 4 bases, with 13 bases left in between. DNA of the CDR3: TGTGCCAGCACCTTGGGACCGAGCACCGGGGAGCTGTTTTTT. Protein sequence: CASTLGPSTGELFF.

This chain connects TRBV19 to TRBJ2-1; 9 positions agree with TRBD1. Germline CDR1 reads LNHDA; CDR2 reads SQIVND (reference sequence). The junction had 2 bases not matched to a gene; V was cut back by 9 bases and J by 2 bases. CDR3 length equals 13 residues. This CDR3 is CASGTGPYNEQFF. The CDR3 DNA follows: TGTGCCAGCGGGACAGGGCCCTACAATGAGCAGTTCTTC. Using reference TRBV19 and TRBJ2-1 for the parts outside the CDR3, the full variable domain is DGGITQSPKYLFRKEGQNVTLSCEQNLNHDAMYWYRQDPGQGLRLIYYSQIVNDFQKGDIAEGYSVSREKKESFPLTVTSAQKNPTAFYLCASGTGPYNEQFFGPGTRLTVL.

CDR3 sequence reads: CASSLVGRNFYEQYF. In nucleotides, the CDR3 is TGCGCCAGCAGCTTGGTCGGCAGAAACTTCTACGAGCAGTACTTC. V and J are TRBV5-1 and TRBJ2-7; no firm D call. The germline V gene encodes CDR1 SGHRS and CDR2 YFSETQ. The CDR3 has 15 residues. V was cut by 0 bases and J by 3 bases, with 13 bases left in between.

The chain joins TRBV6-5 to TRBJ1-5; 8 bases match TRBD1. Germline lookup yields CDR1 MNHEY and CDR2 SVGAGI. V lost 4 bases to trimming and J lost 1 base; unmatched junction nucleotides: 3. This CDR3 is 15 amino acids long. The CDR3: CASSSNRGSNQPQHF. In DNA form, the CDR3 reads TGTGCCAGCAGTTCAAACAGGGGGAGCAATCAGCCCCAGCATTTT.

V and J are TRBV30 and TRBJ1-2, with D uncertain. The CDR3 is made up of 11 amino acids. The ends were cut back, 2 bases at V and 4 bases at J, with 5 bases in the middle. Looked up from germline, CDR1 is GTSNPN and CDR2 is SVGIG (reference sequence). The CDR3 protein is CAWSRIYGYTF. DNA of the CDR3: TGTGCCTGGAGTAGGATCTATGGCTACACCTTC.

The rearrangement links TRBV4-1 to TRBJ1-3; the D gene is possibly TRBD1 (5 bases). CDR3 length: 14 residues. The V end lost 2 bases, the J end lost 3 bases, and 8 bases lay between the germline ends. Germline CDR1 and CDR2: MGHRA and YSYEKL. The CDR3 sequence: CASSQQGGGNTIYF. CDR3 coding DNA: TGCGCCAGCAGCCAACAGGGTGGTGGAAACACCATATATTTT.

This chain connects TRBV2 to TRBJ1-4; TRBD1 matches 8 bases. The CDR3 extends over 14 amino acids. The V gene end was trimmed by 6 bases and the J gene end by 4 bases; junction bases not matched to a gene: 4. The germline V gene has CDR1 SNHLY and CDR2 FYNNEI. Here the CDR3 DNA reads TGTGCCAGCAGCGGGACAGGCCGTAATGAAAAACTGTTTTTT. It encodes CASSGTGRNEKLFF. Looking up the rest from reference TRBV2 and TRBJ1-4 gives the full variable domain: EPEVTQTPSHQVTQMGQEVILRCVPISNHLYFYWYRQILGQKVEFLVSFYNNEISEKSEIFDDQFSVERPDGSNFTLKIRSTKLEDSAMYFCASSGTGRNEKLFFGSGTQLSVL.

The chain links TRBV6-5 to TRBJ1-5; 7 bases are shared with TRBD1. The CDR3 has 13 residues. Germline CDR1 is MNHEY and CDR2 is SVGAGI. The ends lost 6 bases at V and 7 bases at J; junction bases unmatched: 6. CDR3 residues: CASSPDRWQPQHF. CDR3 bases: TGTGCCAGCAGCCCGGACAGGTGGCAGCCCCAGCATTTT.

The rearrangement links TRBV7-2 to TRBJ2-2; 10 bases align to TRBD2. This CDR3 has 17 amino acids. Looked up from germline, CDR1 is SGHTA and CDR2 is FQGNSA. The V gene end was trimmed by 2 bases and the J gene end by 0 bases; junction bases not matched to a gene: 3. The CDR3 bases are TGTGCCAGCAGCTTACCTAGCGGGGGTGCGAACACCGGGGAGCTGTTTTTT. As protein: CASSLPSGGANTGELFF.

The chain recombines TRBV5-8 with TRBJ1-4, with 8 bases matching TRBD1. The CDR3 sequence is 13 residues long. In germline, CDR1 is SGHTS, CDR2 YDEGEE. The ends lost 2 bases at V and 8 bases at J; junction bases unmatched: 2. In DNA form, the CDR3 reads TGTGCCAGCAGCTTTCAGGGGGCGGAAAAACTGTTTTTT. Amino acid sequence: CASSFQGAEKLFF. Filled out from reference TRBV5-8 and TRBJ1-4, the complete variable domain reads EAGVTQSPTHLIKTRGQQATLRCSPISGHTSVYWYQQALGLGLQFLLWYDEGEERNRGNFPPRFSGRQFPNYSSELNVNALELEDSALYLCASSFQGAEKLFFGSGTQLSVL.

The rearrangement links TRBV4-2 to TRBJ2-6, with a tentative D call TRBD1 (6 bases). Per the germline V gene, CDR1 is LGHNA and CDR2 is YNFKEQ. Trimming left V 5 bases short and J 0 bases short, with 11 bases between. CDR3 length: 16 amino acids. CDR3 in amino acids: CASSSQGTSGANVLTF. The CDR3 DNA sequence: TGTGCCAGCAGCTCTCAGGGGACCTCTGGGGCCAACGTCCTGACTTTC.

This clone was observed a few times. This chain connects TRBV18 to TRBJ1-3, with D possibly TRBD1 on 6 matching bases. The germline CDR1 and CDR2 sequences are KGHSH and LQKENI. CDR3 length: 14 residues. Trimming removed 2 bases at V and 10 bases at J, with 15 bases between. The CDR3 DNA follows: TGTGCCAGCTCACCAACCCCCGAGGGGGGGACCATATATTTT. As protein: CASSPTPEGGTIYF.

The V and J genes are TRBV7-9 and TRBJ1-4; TRBD1 agrees at 9 bases. Germline loops: CDR1 SEHNR, CDR2 FQNEAQ (reference sequence). The V gene end was trimmed by 8 bases and the J gene end by 8 bases; junction bases not matched to a gene: 6. This CDR3 is built from 13 residues. The CDR3 here is CASHGTGYEKLFF. In nucleotides, the CDR3 is TGTGCCAGCCACGGGACAGGGTACGAAAAACTGTTTTTT.

The chain is built from TRBV2 and TRBJ2-1; D is perhaps TRBD1 (6 bases). Germline CDR1 SNHLY, CDR2 FYNNEI. Trimming took 5 bases from V and 5 from J, leaving 16 bases between them. The CDR3 length is 15 residues. The CDR3 reads CASSYQGLANNEQFF. DNA of the CDR3: TGTGCCAGCAGTTACCAGGGGTTGGCGAACAATGAGCAGTTCTTC.

The V and J genes are TRBV13 and TRBJ2-7; TRBD1 is a possible D gene (6 bases). Germline V gene sequence: CDR1 PRHDT, CDR2 FYEKMQ (reference sequence). V gave up 4 bases and J gave up 2 bases, with 12 bases separating them. The CDR3 spans 14 residues. CDR3 sequence: CASSSRQAPYEQYF. The CDR3 DNA sequence: TGTGCCAGCAGCTCCCGACAGGCCCCCTACGAGCAGTACTTC.

The rearrangement links TRBV30 to TRBJ1-2; TRBD1 agrees at 8 bases. This CDR3 has 15 amino acids. The V gene end was trimmed by 5 bases and the J gene end by 0 bases; junction bases not matched to a gene: 8. Germline values: CDR1 GTSNPN, CDR2 SVGIG (reference sequence). The CDR3 spells CAWRSTGDPNYGYTF. Here the CDR3 DNA reads TGTGCCTGGCGATCGACAGGGGATCCTAACTATGGCTACACCTTC. The full variable domain, with the rest looked up from reference TRBV30 and TRBJ1-2, is SQTIHQWPATLVQPVGSPLSLECTVEGTSNPNLYWYRQAAGRGLQLLFYSVGIGQISSEVPQNLSASRPQDRQFILSSKKLLLSDSGFYLCAWRSTGDPNYGYTFGSGTRLTVV.